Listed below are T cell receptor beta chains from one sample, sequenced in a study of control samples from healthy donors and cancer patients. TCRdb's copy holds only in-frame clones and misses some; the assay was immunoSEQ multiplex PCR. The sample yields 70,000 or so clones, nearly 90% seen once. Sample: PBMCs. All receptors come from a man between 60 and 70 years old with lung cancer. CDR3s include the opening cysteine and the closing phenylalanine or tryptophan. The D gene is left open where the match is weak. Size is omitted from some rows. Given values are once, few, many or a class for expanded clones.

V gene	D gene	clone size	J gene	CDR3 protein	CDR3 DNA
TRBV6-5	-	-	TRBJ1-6	CASRDSYNSPLHF	TGTGCCTCCCGGGACTCCTATAATTCACCCCTCCACTTT
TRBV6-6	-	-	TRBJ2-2	CASSYSSGPGELFF	TGTGCCAGCAGTTACTCGAGTGGGCCCGGGGAGCTGTTTTTT
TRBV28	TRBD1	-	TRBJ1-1	CASSSTGYESAFF	TGTGCCAGCAGTTCGACAGGGTATGAGTCGGCTTTCTTT
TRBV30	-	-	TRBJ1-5	CAWSLQGQPQHF	TGTGCCTGGAGCCTACAGGGACAGCCCCAGCATTTT
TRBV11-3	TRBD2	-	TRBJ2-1	CASSLEAFGRGDYNEQFF	TGTGCCAGCAGCTTAGAGGCATTCGGGCGGGGGGACTACAATGAGCAGTTCTTC
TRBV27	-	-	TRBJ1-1	CASSPTTGKEVTEAFF	TGTGCCAGCAGCCCAACAACAGGGAAAGAAGTCACTGAAGCTTTCTTT
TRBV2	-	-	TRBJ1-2	CASSVGRNYGYTF	TGTGCCAGCAGCGTGGGACGGAACTATGGCTACACCTTC
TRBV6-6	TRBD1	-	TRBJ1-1	CASSYGLDRVNTEAFF	TGTGCCAGCAGTTACGGATTGGACAGGGTGAACACTGAAGCTTTCTTT
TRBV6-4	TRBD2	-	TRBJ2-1	CASSSGGFSYNEQFF	TGTGCCAGCAGTTCCGGGGGGTTCTCCTACAATGAGCAGTTCTTC
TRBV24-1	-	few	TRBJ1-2	CATSDTSYGYTF	TGTGCCACCTCGGACACCAGCTATGGCTACACCTTC
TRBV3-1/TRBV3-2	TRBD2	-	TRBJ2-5	CASSSAGGQETQYF	TGTGCCAGCAGCTCAGCGGGGGGGCAAGAGACCCAGTACTTC
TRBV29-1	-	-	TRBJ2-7	CSVQTQGSSYEQYF	TGCAGCGTTCAAACCCAGGGGAGCTCCTACGAGCAGTACTTC
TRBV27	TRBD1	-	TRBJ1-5	CASSPGTGHNQPQHF	TGTGCCAGCAGCCCCGGGACAGGCCACAATCAGCCCCAGCATTTT
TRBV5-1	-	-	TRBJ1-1	CASTWGGRDTEAFF	TGCGCCAGCACCTGGGGGGGGCGAGACACTGAAGCTTTCTTT
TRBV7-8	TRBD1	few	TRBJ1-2	CASSLGEEGAHGYTF	TGTGCCAGCAGCTTAGGGGAGGAGGGGGCGCATGGCTACACCTTC
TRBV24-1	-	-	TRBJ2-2	CATSDSWDTGELFF	TGTGCCACCAGTGATTCATGGGACACCGGGGAGCTGTTTTTT
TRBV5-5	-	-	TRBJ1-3	CASSLWGMGNTIYF	TGTGCCAGCAGCTTGTGGGGGATGGGAAACACCATATATTTT
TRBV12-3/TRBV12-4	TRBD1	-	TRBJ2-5	CASRSDRLGAQYF	TGTGCCAGCAGATCGGACAGGTTAGGGGCCCAGTACTTC
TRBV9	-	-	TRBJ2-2	CASSASPVIGELFF	TGTGCCAGCAGCGCGTCCCCGGTAATCGGGGAGCTGTTTTTT
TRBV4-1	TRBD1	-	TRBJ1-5	CASSQAQGQINQPQHF	TGCGCCAGCAGCCAAGCCCAGGGACAGATCAATCAGCCCCAGCATTTT
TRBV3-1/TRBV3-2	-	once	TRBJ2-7	CASSRGGTYEQYF	TGTGCCAGCAGCCGAGGGGGGACCTACGAGCAGTACTTC
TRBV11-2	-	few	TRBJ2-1	CASSLDLSSYNEQFF	TGTGCCAGCAGCTTAGACCTGAGCTCCTACAATGAGCAGTTCTTC
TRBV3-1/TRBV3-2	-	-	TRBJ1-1	CASSHGYTEAFF	TGTGCCAGCAGCCACGGCTACACTGAAGCTTTCTTT
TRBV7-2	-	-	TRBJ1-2	CASSPARQGANYGYTF	TGTGCCAGCAGCCCCGCACGGCAGGGCGCTAACTATGGCTACACCTTC
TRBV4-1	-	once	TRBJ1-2	CASSQGLRTYGYTF	TGCGCCAGCAGCCAAGGACTCCGAACCTATGGCTACACCTTC
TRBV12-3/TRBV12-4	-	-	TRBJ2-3	CASTSRDTQYF	TGTGCCAGCACCTCACGGGATACGCAGTATTTT
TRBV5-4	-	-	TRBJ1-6	CASSLGQNNSPLHF	TGTGCCAGCAGCTTGGGACAGAATAATTCACCCCTCCACTTT
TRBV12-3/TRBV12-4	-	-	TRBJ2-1	CASSQTGYNEQFF	TGTGCCAGCAGCCAGACGGGTTACAATGAGCAGTTCTTC
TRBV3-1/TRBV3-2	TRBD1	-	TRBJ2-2	CASSNRGPGELFF	TGTGCCAGCAGCAACAGGGGACCCGGGGAGCTGTTTTTT
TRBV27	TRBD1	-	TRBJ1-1	CASTMTGGGAEAFF	TGTGCCAGCACCATGACAGGGGGGGGAGCTGAAGCTTTCTTT
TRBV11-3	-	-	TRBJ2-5	CASSYEQFGETQYF	TGTGCCAGCAGCTACGAACAGTTCGGAGAGACCCAGTACTTC
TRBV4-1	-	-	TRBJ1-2	CASSQDTGNYGYTF	TGCGCCAGCAGCCAAGATACCGGGAACTATGGCTACACCTTC
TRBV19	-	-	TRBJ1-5	CASREINYSNQPQHF	TGTGCCAGTAGGGAGATCAATTATAGCAATCAGCCCCAGCATTTT
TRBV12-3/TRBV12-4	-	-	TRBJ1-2	CASSLIASNGYTF	TGTGCCAGCAGTTTAATAGCCTCTAATGGCTACACCTTC
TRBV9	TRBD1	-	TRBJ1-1	CASSVPPTGSSTEAFF	TGTGCCAGCAGCGTTCCCCCGACAGGGAGTAGCACTGAAGCTTTCTTT
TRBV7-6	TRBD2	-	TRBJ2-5	CASSLRSSGETQYF	TGTGCCAGCAGCTTGCGGTCTAGCGGAGAGACCCAGTACTTC
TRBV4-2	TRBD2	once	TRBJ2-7	CASSQALAGVEVSYEQYF	TGTGCCAGCAGCCAAGCTCTAGCGGGGGTCGAAGTTTCCTACGAGCAGTACTTC
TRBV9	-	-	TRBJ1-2	CASSERPGHRNYGYTF	TGTGCCAGCAGCGAAAGACCGGGACATAGGAACTATGGCTACACCTTC
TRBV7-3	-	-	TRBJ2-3	CASSLTYTADTQYF	TGTGCCAGCAGCTTAACATACACTGCAGATACGCAGTATTTT
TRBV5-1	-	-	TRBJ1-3	CASSANAGTGNTIYF	TGCGCCAGCAGCGCCAACGCAGGGACTGGAAACACCATATATTTT
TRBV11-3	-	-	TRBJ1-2	CASSLATYGYTF	TGTGCCAGCAGCTTAGCTACCTATGGCTACACCTTC
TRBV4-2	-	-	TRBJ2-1	CASSQAGNNEQFF	TGTGCCAGCAGCCAAGCAGGGAACAATGAGCAGTTCTTC
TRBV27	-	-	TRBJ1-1	CASSLLRPGNTEAFF	TGTGCCAGCAGTTTATTACGGCCGGGGAACACTGAAGCTTTCTTT